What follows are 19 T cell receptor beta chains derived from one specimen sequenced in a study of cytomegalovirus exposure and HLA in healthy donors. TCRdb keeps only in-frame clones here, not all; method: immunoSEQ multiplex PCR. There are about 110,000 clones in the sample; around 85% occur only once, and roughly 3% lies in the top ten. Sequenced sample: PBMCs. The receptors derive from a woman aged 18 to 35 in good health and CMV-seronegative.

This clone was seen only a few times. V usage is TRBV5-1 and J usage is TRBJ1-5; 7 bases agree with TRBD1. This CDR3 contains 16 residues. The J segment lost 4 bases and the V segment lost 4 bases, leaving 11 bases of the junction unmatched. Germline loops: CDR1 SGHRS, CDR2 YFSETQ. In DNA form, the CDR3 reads TGCGCCAGCAGCCCGACTCCGGGACAGTGGAATCAGCCCCAGCATTTT. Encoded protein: CASSPTPGQWNQPQHF.

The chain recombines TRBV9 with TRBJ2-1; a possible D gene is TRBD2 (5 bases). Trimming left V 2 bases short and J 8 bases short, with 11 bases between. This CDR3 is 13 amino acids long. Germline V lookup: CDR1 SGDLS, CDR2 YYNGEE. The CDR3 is CASSVPVGDEQFF. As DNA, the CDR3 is TGTGCCAGCAGCGTTCCAGTCGGGGATGAGCAGTTCTTC.

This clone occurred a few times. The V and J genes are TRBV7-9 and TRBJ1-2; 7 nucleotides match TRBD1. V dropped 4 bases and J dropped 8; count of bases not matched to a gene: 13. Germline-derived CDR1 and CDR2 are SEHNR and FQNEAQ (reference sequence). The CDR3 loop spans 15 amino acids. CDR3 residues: CASSSPRDSHWGYTF. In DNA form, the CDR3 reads TGTGCCAGCAGCTCCCCCCGGGACAGCCATTGGGGCTACACCTTC.

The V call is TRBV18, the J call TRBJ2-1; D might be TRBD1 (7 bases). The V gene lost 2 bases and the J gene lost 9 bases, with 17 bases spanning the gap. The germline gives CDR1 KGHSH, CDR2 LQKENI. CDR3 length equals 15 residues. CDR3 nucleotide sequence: TGTGCCAGCTCACCAATGCAGGGGGACTTAGGTGAGCAGTTCTTC. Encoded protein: CASSPMQGDLGEQFF.

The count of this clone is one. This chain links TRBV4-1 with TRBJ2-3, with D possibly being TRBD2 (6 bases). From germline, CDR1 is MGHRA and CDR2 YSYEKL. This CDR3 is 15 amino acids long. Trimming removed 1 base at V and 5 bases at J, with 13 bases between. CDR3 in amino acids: CASSQGAVGRDTQYF. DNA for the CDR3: TGCGCCAGCAGCCAAGGGGCCGTCGGGAGAGATACGCAGTATTTT.

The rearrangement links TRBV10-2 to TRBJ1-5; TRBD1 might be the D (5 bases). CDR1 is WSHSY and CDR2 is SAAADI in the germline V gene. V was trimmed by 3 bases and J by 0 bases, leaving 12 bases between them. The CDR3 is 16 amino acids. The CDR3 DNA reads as TGCGCCAGCAGTGAATTCTCGGGGGATAGCAATCAGCCCCAGCATTTT. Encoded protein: CASSEFSGDSNQPQHF.

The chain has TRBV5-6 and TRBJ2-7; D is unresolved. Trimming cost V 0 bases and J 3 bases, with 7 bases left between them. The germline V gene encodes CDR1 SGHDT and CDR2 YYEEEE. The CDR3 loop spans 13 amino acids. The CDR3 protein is CASSLGHVYEQYF. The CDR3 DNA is TGTGCCAGCAGCTTGGGGCATGTCTACGAGCAGTACTTC.

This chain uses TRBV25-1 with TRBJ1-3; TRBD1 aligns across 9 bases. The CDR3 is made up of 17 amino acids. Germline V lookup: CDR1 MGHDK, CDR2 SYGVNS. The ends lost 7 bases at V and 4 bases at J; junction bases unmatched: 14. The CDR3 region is CASTDAPGQGTGNTIYF. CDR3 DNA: TGTGCCAGCACCGATGCTCCGGGACAGGGTACCGGAAACACCATATATTTT. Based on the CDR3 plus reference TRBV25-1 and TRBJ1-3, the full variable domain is EADIYQTPRYLVIGTGKKITLECSQTMGHDKMYWYQQDPGMELHLIHYSYGVNSTEKGDLSSESTVSRIRTEHFPLTLESARPSHTSQYLCASTDAPGQGTGNTIYFGEGSWLTVV.

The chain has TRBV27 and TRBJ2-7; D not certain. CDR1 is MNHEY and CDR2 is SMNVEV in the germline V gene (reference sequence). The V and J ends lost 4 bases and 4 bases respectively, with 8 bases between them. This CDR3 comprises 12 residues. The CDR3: CASSSLNYEQYF. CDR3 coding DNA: TGTGCCAGCAGTTCTTTAAATTACGAGCAGTACTTC.

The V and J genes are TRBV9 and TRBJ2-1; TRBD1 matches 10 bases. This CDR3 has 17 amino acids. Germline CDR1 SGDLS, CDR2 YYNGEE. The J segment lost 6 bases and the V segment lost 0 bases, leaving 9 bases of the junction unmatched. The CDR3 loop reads CASSVAEGDRGGNEQFF. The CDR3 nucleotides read TGTGCCAGCAGCGTAGCTGAGGGGGACAGGGGAGGCAATGAGCAGTTCTTC.

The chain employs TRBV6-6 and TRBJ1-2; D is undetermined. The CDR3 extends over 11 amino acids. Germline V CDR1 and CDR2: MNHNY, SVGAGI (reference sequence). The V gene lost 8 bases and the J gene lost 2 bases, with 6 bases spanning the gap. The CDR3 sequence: CASSKNYGYTF. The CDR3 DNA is TGTGCCAGCTCTAAGAACTATGGCTACACCTTC.

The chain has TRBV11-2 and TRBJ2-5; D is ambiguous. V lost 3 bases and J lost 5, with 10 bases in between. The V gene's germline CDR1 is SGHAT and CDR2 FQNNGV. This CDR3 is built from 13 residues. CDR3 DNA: TGTGCCAGCAGCTTTCCCGACTGGGAGACCCAGTACTTC. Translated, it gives CASSFPDWETQYF.

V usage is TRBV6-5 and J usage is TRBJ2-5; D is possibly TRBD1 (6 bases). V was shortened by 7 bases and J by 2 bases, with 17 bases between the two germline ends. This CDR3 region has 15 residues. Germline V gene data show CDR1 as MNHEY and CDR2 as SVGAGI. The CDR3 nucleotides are TGTGCCAGCATCCACAGGGTTTGGGGGCAAGAGACCCAGTACTTC. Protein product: CASIHRVWGQETQYF.

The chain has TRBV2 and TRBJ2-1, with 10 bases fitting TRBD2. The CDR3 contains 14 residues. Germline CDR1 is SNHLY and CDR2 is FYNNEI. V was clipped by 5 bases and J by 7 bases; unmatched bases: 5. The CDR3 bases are TGTGCCAGCAGTAGCGGGGGGGCTTATAATGAGCAGTTCTTC. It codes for CASSSGGAYNEQFF. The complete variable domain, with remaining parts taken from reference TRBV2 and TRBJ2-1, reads EPEVTQTPSHQVTQMGQEVILRCVPISNHLYFYWYRQILGQKVEFLVSFYNNEISEKSEIFDDQFSVERPDGSNFTLKIRSTKLEDSAMYFCASSSGGAYNEQFFGPGTRLTVL.

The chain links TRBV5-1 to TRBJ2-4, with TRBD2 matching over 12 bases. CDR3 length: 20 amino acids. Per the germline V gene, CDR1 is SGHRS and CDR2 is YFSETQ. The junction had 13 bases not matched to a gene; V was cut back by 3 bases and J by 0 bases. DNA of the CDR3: TGCGCCAGCAGCTCACCTCCTAGCGGGGGGGACCCATTAGCCAAAAACATTCAGTACTTC. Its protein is CASSSPPSGGDPLAKNIQYF.

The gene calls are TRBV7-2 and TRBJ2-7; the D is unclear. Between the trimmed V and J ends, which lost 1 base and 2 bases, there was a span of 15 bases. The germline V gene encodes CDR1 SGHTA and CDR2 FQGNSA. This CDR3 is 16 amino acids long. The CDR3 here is CASSLGSGSPPYEQYF. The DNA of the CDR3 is TGTGCCAGCAGCTTAGGGAGTGGCTCACCGCCCTACGAGCAGTACTTC.

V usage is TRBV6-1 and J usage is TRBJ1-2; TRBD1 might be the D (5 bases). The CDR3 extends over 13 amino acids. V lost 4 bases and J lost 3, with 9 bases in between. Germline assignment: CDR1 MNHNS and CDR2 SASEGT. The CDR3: CASSGTPDYGYTF. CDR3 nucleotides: TGTGCCAGCAGTGGGACACCAGACTATGGCTACACCTTC.

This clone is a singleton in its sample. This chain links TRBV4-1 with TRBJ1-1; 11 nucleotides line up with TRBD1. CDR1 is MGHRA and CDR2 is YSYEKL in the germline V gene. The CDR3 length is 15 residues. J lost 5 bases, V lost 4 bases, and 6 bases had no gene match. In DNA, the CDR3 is TGCGCCAGCAGCCTGCCGGGACAGGGGGGGACTGAAGCTTTCTTT. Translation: CASSLPGQGGTEAFF.

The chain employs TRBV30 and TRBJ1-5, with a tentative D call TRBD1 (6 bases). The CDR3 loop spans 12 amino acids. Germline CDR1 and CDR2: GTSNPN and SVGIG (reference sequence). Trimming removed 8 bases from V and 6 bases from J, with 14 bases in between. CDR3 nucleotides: TGTGCCATTTCTACAGGGTTTCAGCCCCAGCATTTT. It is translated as CAISTGFQPQHF.